The T cell receptor (beta chain) described here comes from a study of a mutant IDH1 vaccine in newly diagnosed glioma. The overall study: Patients were given eight vaccinations, scheduled in weeks 1, 3, 5, 7, 11, 15, 19 and 23. Males made up approximately 62% and females about 40% of treated patients, whose mean age was about 41 years.

This table comes from immunoSEQ multiplex PCR, and its TCRdb copy is limited to in-frame clones, with some not included. Of 50,000 to 70,000 clones detected, under 90% appear once; the ten largest clones hold approximately 12%. V lost 0 bases, J lost 7 bases, and 13 bases lay in between. CDR1 WSHSY and CDR2 SAAADI come from the germline V gene. The CDR3 has 16 residues. The sample's time point: week 23, last vaccination. Doses comprised 300 ug of mutant IDH1 20-mer peptide each, plus topical imiquimod. Donors had new IDH1-mutant astrocytomas of WHO grade 3 or 4 (ATRX-lost). As concerns this clone: Its antigen remains unidentified.

The receptor's source is a young man with glioma. This chain connects TRBV10-2 to TRBJ1-6; a weak D match, TRBD1 (5 bases). The starting material was PBMCs, obtained from a glioma patient whose treatment included an IDH1 peptide vaccine. The CDR3 reads CASSESTAHTNSPLHF. As DNA, the CDR3 is TGCGCCAGCAGTGAGTCGACAGCCCATACCAATTCACCCCTCCACTTT.